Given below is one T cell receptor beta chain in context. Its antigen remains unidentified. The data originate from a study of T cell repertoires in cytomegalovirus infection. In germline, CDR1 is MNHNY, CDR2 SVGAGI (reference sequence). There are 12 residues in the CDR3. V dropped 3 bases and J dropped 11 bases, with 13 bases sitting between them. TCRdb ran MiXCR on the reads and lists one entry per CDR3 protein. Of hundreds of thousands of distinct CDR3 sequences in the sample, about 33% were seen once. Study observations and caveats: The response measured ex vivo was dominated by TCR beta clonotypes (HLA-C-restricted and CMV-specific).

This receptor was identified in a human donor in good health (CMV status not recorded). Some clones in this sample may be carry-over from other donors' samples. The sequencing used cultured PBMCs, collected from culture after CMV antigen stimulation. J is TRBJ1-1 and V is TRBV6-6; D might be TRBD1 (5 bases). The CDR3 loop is CASSYKGIFAFF. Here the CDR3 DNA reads TGTGCCAGCAGTTATAAGGGGATATTTGCTTTCTTT.